Sequencing of this T cell receptor beta chain was carried out in a study of T cell clonality in common variable immunodeficiency. Points from the study as a whole: Compared with controls, CVID subjects had fewer shared TCRbeta clones.

Method: immunoSEQ multiplex PCR; TCRdb's copy keeps in-frame clones and lacks some. The sample gives about 34,000 clones, none seen only once, and the top ten clones hold 0.75% to 1%. There are many counts of this clone. Its cognate antigen is unknown. The read stops 3 residues short of the end of the CDR3; the missing end is completed from the germline J gene. Donors gave roughly 5 to 8 ml heparinized peripheral whole blood. The ends lost 6 bases at V and 2 bases at J; junction bases unmatched: 6. The CDR3 is made up of 15 amino acids. CDR1 and CDR2 (germline): LNHDA, SQIVND (reference sequence). Sequenced: peripheral blood mononuclear cells. The receptor was isolated from a person aged 18-70 years in good health. V is TRBV19 and J is TRBJ2-2; 7 bases agree with TRBD1. CDR3 protein: CASSPGTVNTGELFF. CDR3 DNA (partial): TGTGCCAGTAGCCCCGGGACAGTAAACACCGGGGAG.